This T cell receptor beta chain was sequenced in a study of vaccination effects on CD4 cells after COVID-19. Study-wide points: Clonal contraction was marked in infection- and vaccine-induced clones late after vaccination.

CDR3 length: 15 residues. V lost 5 bases and J lost 5; bases outside the gene matches: 8. The germline V gene encodes CDR1 MDHEN and CDR2 SYDVKM. With respect to this clone: What it recognizes is unknown.

Sequencing was preceded by expansion of antigen-specific CD4+ T cells with viral peptide pools in the ViraFEST assay. Upon completion of around 9 days in culture, CD4+ T cells were isolated. This individual tested PCR-positive for SARS-CoV-2 infection between March and December 2020. Produced via immunoSEQ multiplex PCR; TCRdb's table is partial and in-frame only. This table has roughly 35,000 clones, over 60% appearing once. The TCR originated in a human donor who had a prior SARS-CoV-2 infection. Source: CD4+ T cells from PBMCs cultured with HCoV-NL63 spike peptides, taken before COVID-19 vaccination. The chain uses TRBV28 and TRBJ2-7; 11 nucleotides agree with TRBD1. The CDR3 DNA follows: TGTGCCAGCAGTCTCCCGGGACAGGGGGGCGACGAGCAGTACTTC. It is translated as CASSLPGQGGDEQYF.